A selection of T cell receptor beta chains follows, all from one sample in a study of cytomegalovirus exposure and HLA in healthy donors. The data were produced by immunoSEQ multiplex PCR, yet TCRdb's version contains in-frame clones alone and is incomplete. The data show about 360,000 clones, 86% seen once. Specimen: PBMCs. Receptor source: a woman in her late teens or twenties in good health and CMV-seronegative. The CDR3 runs from the conserved cysteine through the conserved F or W. D genes are given only for firm matches. Size tells how often a clone was seen (once, few, many) or the class of an expanded clone, and some rows leave it out.

abundance: few
v_gene: TRBV30
d_gene: NA
j_gene: TRBJ2-7
len: 15
CDR3aa: CAWSAKTGDPYEQYF
CDR3nt: TGTGCCTGGAGTGCAAAGACAGGAGACCCCTACGAGCAGTACTTC

abundance: NA
v_gene: TRBV30
d_gene: NA
j_gene: TRBJ2-7
len: 15
CDR3aa: CAWVGQRGASYEQYF
CDR3nt: TGTGCCTGGGTGGGCCAACGGGGGGCCTCCTACGAGCAGTACTTC

abundance: NA
v_gene: TRBV7-8
d_gene: TRBD1
j_gene: TRBJ2-7
len: 14
CDR3aa: CASSPITGEGEQYF
CDR3nt: TGTGCCAGCAGCCCAATTACAGGGGAAGGCGAGCAGTACTTC

abundance: NA
v_gene: TRBV6-5
d_gene: TRBD1
j_gene: TRBJ1-5
len: 14
CDR3aa: CASFGTAFNQPQHF
CDR3nt: TGTGCCAGCTTTGGGACAGCCTTCAATCAGCCCCAGCATTTT

abundance: NA
v_gene: TRBV30
d_gene: TRBD2
j_gene: TRBJ2-3
len: 17
CDR3aa: CAWDWTGTSGKLDTQYF
CDR3nt: TGTGCCTGGGACTGGACCGGGACTAGCGGGAAGTTGGATACGCAGTATTTT

abundance: NA
v_gene: TRBV30
d_gene: NA
j_gene: TRBJ1-5
len: 14
CDR3aa: CAWSVRGSSQPQHF
CDR3nt: TGTGCCTGGAGTGTAAGAGGGAGTAGTCAGCCCCAGCATTTT

abundance: NA
v_gene: TRBV27
d_gene: TRBD2
j_gene: TRBJ2-4
len: 14
CDR3aa: CASSLFGGGDIQYF
CDR3nt: TGTGCCAGCAGTTTATTTGGGGGAGGGGACATTCAGTACTTC

abundance: NA
v_gene: TRBV28
d_gene: NA
j_gene: TRBJ2-2
len: 15
CDR3aa: CASSTALQNTGELFF
CDR3nt: TGTGCCAGCAGTACCGCCTTACAAAACACCGGGGAGCTGTTTTTT

abundance: NA
v_gene: TRBV15
d_gene: NA
j_gene: TRBJ2-7
len: 15
CDR3aa: CATSGRSGEGYEQYF
CDR3nt: TGTGCCACCAGCGGACGGTCAGGGGAGGGTTACGAGCAGTACTTC

abundance: NA
v_gene: TRBV19
d_gene: TRBD1
j_gene: TRBJ2-1
len: 16
CDR3aa: CASSTRQGGSYNEQFF
CDR3nt: TGTGCCAGTAGTACCCGACAGGGCGGCTCCTACAATGAGCAGTTCTTC

abundance: NA
v_gene: TRBV30
d_gene: NA
j_gene: TRBJ1-4
len: 11
CDR3aa: CAARVNEKLFF
CDR3nt: TGTGCCGCGAGGGTGAATGAAAAACTGTTTTTT

abundance: NA
v_gene: TRBV9
d_gene: NA
j_gene: TRBJ2-3
len: 15
CDR3aa: CASSVGGYGSEAQYF
CDR3nt: TGTGCCAGCAGCGTAGGCGGGTATGGTTCTGAGGCGCAGTATTTT

abundance: NA
v_gene: TRBV5-4
d_gene: TRBD2
j_gene: TRBJ2-1
len: 19
CDR3aa: CASSFGTSGSISSYNEQFF
CDR3nt: TGTGCCAGCAGCTTCGGGACTAGCGGGAGTATTTCTTCCTACAATGAGCAGTTCTTC

abundance: NA
v_gene: TRBV6-1
d_gene: TRBD1
j_gene: TRBJ1-2
len: 17
CDR3aa: CASREFGTGVFNYGYTF
CDR3nt: TGTGCCAGCAGAGAATTCGGGACAGGAGTTTTTAACTATGGCTACACCTTC

abundance: NA
v_gene: TRBV11-2
d_gene: TRBD2
j_gene: TRBJ2-5
len: 15
CDR3aa: CASRALAGALQTQYF
CDR3nt: TGTGCCAGCAGAGCCTTAGCGGGGGCCCTCCAAACCCAGTACTTC

abundance: NA
v_gene: TRBV6-1
d_gene: NA
j_gene: TRBJ2-6
len: 15
CDR3aa: CASTKVASGANVLTF
CDR3nt: TGTGCCAGCACCAAAGTGGCCTCTGGGGCCAACGTCCTGACTTTC

abundance: NA
v_gene: TRBV5-1
d_gene: TRBD2
j_gene: TRBJ2-2
len: 17
CDR3aa: CASSLGITSGNTGELFF
CDR3nt: TGCGCCAGCAGCTTGGGCATAACTAGCGGCAACACCGGGGAGCTGTTTTTT

abundance: NA
v_gene: TRBV2
d_gene: TRBD1
j_gene: TRBJ1-3
len: 15
CDR3aa: CASSADRDSGNTIYF
CDR3nt: TGTGCCAGCAGTGCCGACAGGGACTCTGGAAACACCATATATTTT

abundance: once
v_gene: TRBV2
d_gene: TRBD1
j_gene: TRBJ1-2
len: 15
CDR3aa: CASSAGTGRNYGYTF
CDR3nt: TGTGCCAGCAGTGCAGGGACAGGGCGAAACTATGGCTACACCTTC

abundance: few
v_gene: TRBV13
d_gene: NA
j_gene: TRBJ1-6
len: 15
CDR3aa: CASSSTGLASSPLHF
CDR3nt: TGTGCCAGCAGCAGCACCGGACTTGCCTCGTCACCCCTCCACTTT

abundance: NA
v_gene: TRBV11-2
d_gene: NA
j_gene: TRBJ1-4
len: 15
CDR3aa: CASSLTLATNEKLFF
CDR3nt: TGTGCCAGCAGCCTAACTCTTGCAACTAATGAAAAACTGTTTTTT

abundance: NA
v_gene: TRBV7-9
d_gene: NA
j_gene: TRBJ2-7
len: 14
CDR3aa: CASSPARQGGEQYF
CDR3nt: TGTGCCAGCAGTCCTGCGCGGCAGGGCGGCGAGCAGTACTTC

abundance: NA
v_gene: TRBV30
d_gene: TRBD1
j_gene: TRBJ1-1
len: 16
CDR3aa: CAWSGNRGPMNTEAFF
CDR3nt: TGTGCCTGGAGTGGTAACAGGGGACCGATGAACACTGAAGCTTTCTTT

abundance: few
v_gene: TRBV4-1
d_gene: NA
j_gene: TRBJ1-4
len: 13
CDR3aa: CASSQGLLEKLFF
CDR3nt: TGCGCCAGCAGCCAAGGACTGCTCGAAAAACTGTTTTTT

abundance: NA
v_gene: TRBV6-5
d_gene: NA
j_gene: TRBJ2-4
len: 11
CDR3aa: CASNDGNIQYF
CDR3nt: TGTGCCAGCAACGACGGGAACATTCAGTACTTC

abundance: NA
v_gene: TRBV29-1
d_gene: TRBD1
j_gene: TRBJ1-1
len: 13
CDR3aa: CSVPGTGKIEAFF
CDR3nt: TGCAGCGTCCCGGGGACAGGGAAGATTGAAGCTTTCTTT

abundance: NA
v_gene: TRBV6-5
d_gene: NA
j_gene: TRBJ2-1
len: 15
CDR3aa: CASSYRIGSYNEQFF
CDR3nt: TGTGCCAGCAGTTACCGTATCGGCTCCTACAATGAGCAGTTCTTC

abundance: once
v_gene: TRBV7-6
d_gene: TRBD2
j_gene: TRBJ2-7
len: 16
CDR3aa: CASSSGTSGRQYEQYF
CDR3nt: TGTGCCAGCAGCTCCGGGACTAGCGGGAGACAATACGAGCAGTACTTC

abundance: few
v_gene: TRBV6-1
d_gene: NA
j_gene: TRBJ1-6
len: 15
CDR3aa: CASSRGPSGNSPLHF
CDR3nt: TGTGCCAGCAGTCGCGGCCCCTCGGGTAATTCACCCCTCCACTTT

abundance: NA
v_gene: TRBV2
d_gene: TRBD2
j_gene: TRBJ2-1
len: 14
CDR3aa: CASRERGGLSEQFF
CDR3nt: TGTGCCAGCCGAGAGCGGGGGGGCCTAAGTGAGCAGTTCTTC

abundance: NA
v_gene: TRBV19
d_gene: NA
j_gene: TRBJ2-3
len: 16
CDR3aa: CASSIVGAGGTDTQYF
CDR3nt: TGTGCCAGTAGTATAGTGGGGGCAGGGGGCACAGATACGCAGTATTTT

abundance: NA
v_gene: TRBV18
d_gene: NA
j_gene: TRBJ1-1
len: 17
CDR3aa: CASSPRTPQVGDTEAFF
CDR3nt: TGTGCCAGCTCACCCAGGACCCCTCAAGTGGGAGACACTGAAGCTTTCTTT

abundance: NA
v_gene: TRBV7-9
d_gene: NA
j_gene: TRBJ2-2
len: 11
CDR3aa: CASSPGGELFF
CDR3nt: TGTGCCAGCAGCCCGGGAGGGGAGCTGTTTTTT

abundance: NA
v_gene: TRBV11-2
d_gene: NA
j_gene: TRBJ1-4
len: 12
CDR3aa: CASSLGGGKLFF
CDR3nt: TGTGCCAGCAGCCTCGGCGGAGGAAAACTGTTTTTT

abundance: NA
v_gene: TRBV27
d_gene: TRBD1
j_gene: TRBJ1-1
len: 13
CDR3aa: CASSLDRASEAFF
CDR3nt: TGTGCCAGCAGTTTGGACAGGGCTTCTGAAGCTTTCTTT

abundance: NA
v_gene: TRBV7-8
d_gene: NA
j_gene: TRBJ1-5
len: 20
CDR3aa: CASSPSRVPAGKYSNQPQHF
CDR3nt: TGTGCCAGCAGCCCCTCCAGGGTGCCGGCGGGGAAATATAGCAATCAGCCCCAGCATTTT

abundance: NA
v_gene: TRBV7-9
d_gene: NA
j_gene: TRBJ1-2
len: 13
CDR3aa: CASSSLTGAGYTF
CDR3nt: TGTGCCAGCAGCTCCTTGACAGGTGCCGGCTACACCTTC

abundance: NA
v_gene: TRBV4-1
d_gene: NA
j_gene: TRBJ2-5
len: 13
CDR3aa: CASSHPPGETQYF
CDR3nt: TGCGCCAGCAGCCACCCCCCAGGGGAGACCCAGTACTTC

abundance: NA
v_gene: TRBV6-5
d_gene: TRBD1
j_gene: TRBJ1-1
len: 14
CDR3aa: CASRDSDLNTEAFF
CDR3nt: TGTGCCAGCCGGGACAGCGATTTGAACACTGAAGCTTTCTTT

abundance: once
v_gene: TRBV4-2
d_gene: NA
j_gene: TRBJ1-1
len: 14
CDR3aa: CASSQDPRNTEAFF
CDR3nt: TGTGCCAGCAGCCAAGACCCCAGGAACACTGAAGCTTTCTTT

abundance: NA
v_gene: TRBV19
d_gene: NA
j_gene: TRBJ1-4
len: 13
CDR3aa: CASSRGVDEKLFF
CDR3nt: TGTGCCAGCAGTCGGGGGGTGGATGAAAAACTGTTTTTT

abundance: NA
v_gene: TRBV28
d_gene: NA
j_gene: TRBJ1-5
len: 17
CDR3aa: CASSPRAVSRGNQPQHF
CDR3nt: TGTGCCAGCAGCCCCCGTGCCGTTTCCCGGGGCAATCAGCCCCAGCATTTT